This is a list of T cell receptor beta chains from one sample in a study of blood T cell repertoires in COVID-19. Assay: immunoSEQ multiplex PCR; the TCRdb copy retains only in-frame clones and omits some. The data hold nearly 300,000 clones, with 84% observed a single time. What was sequenced was peripheral blood. The receptors here all came from a human donor with COVID-19, enrolled during active disease. The donor label of this sample is uncertain. Each CDR3 is given without its conserved first and last residue.

J gene	V gene	CDR3 protein
TRBJ2-2	TRBV28	ASSRPSALNTGELF
TRBJ2-1	TRBV5-1	ASSLELAGALRF
TRBJ2-7	TRBV7-2	ASSLAVGAGYEQY
TRBJ2-7	TRBV6-2/TRBV6-3	ASSFSGAYEQY
TRBJ2-7	TRBV2	ASRAGLAGVNEQY
TRBJ1-3	TRBV28	ASSATGGVWGNTIY
TRBJ2-4	TRBV7-2	ASSFLEGRNIQY
TRBJ1-5	TRBV24-1	ATSDPGSNQPQH
TRBJ1-5	TRBV5-1	ASSPGHPNQPQH
TRBJ2-1	TRBV19	ASGLAGGGTLYNEQF
TRBJ2-3	TRBV7-2	ASSLAHLGGADTQY
TRBJ1-4	TRBV27	ASSLRYGATNEKLF
TRBJ2-1	TRBV7-2	ASSLSGRVSYNEQF
TRBJ2-3	TRBV5-1	ASSLPLSTDTQY
TRBJ1-5	TRBV28	ASHPPGGDQPQH
TRBJ1-1	TRBV4-3	ASSQDWGRENTEAF
TRBJ1-4	TRBV29-1	SVGGVGNEKLF
TRBJ1-3	TRBV5-4	ASSPGQGLSSGNTIY
TRBJ2-3	TRBV13	ASSRGAGRGTDTQY
TRBJ2-7	TRBV19	ASRPQGGPSYEQY
TRBJ2-1	TRBV6-1	ASSDGDGELKF
TRBJ1-2	TRBV5-1	ASRQGQNYGYT
TRBJ1-2	TRBV6-4	ASSPLASGTVDGYT
TRBJ1-1	TRBV7-9	ASSPRQGWNTEAF
TRBJ2-2	TRBV7-6	ASSLAGLSGELF
TRBJ1-2	TRBV6-1	ASSDSRKANYGYT
TRBJ1-3	TRBV5-1	ASSLDRISGNTIY
TRBJ1-2	TRBV7-3	ASSPDRGYGYT
TRBJ1-6	TRBV30	AWTMEGGSPLH
TRBJ2-1	TRBV9	ASSVGWTKSSYNEQF
TRBJ1-4	TRBV7-2	ASSSMIVGGGEKLF
TRBJ1-2	TRBV5-1	ASTLGQYYGYT
TRBJ2-7	TRBV7-2	ASSPSSGSSYEQY
TRBJ1-1	TRBV6-6	ASSGQGVWTEAF
TRBJ2-7	TRBV7-9	ASRIQGAGEQY
TRBJ2-3	TRBV9	ASSVGGGQGADTQY
TRBJ2-7	TRBV5-5	ASSLRTGAEQY
TRBJ2-1	TRBV5-4	ASSLQQGYNEQF
TRBJ2-2	TRBV5-1	ASSLRLAGGNTGELF
TRBJ2-5	TRBV12-5	ASGSGQGQETQY
TRBJ2-7	TRBV28	ASSFFLGGGQSSYEQY
TRBJ2-2	TRBV30	AWSVRAGVGELF
TRBJ1-1	TRBV19	ASSGTGEDTEAF
TRBJ1-1	TRBV20-1	SASFLSGGTEAF
TRBJ2-1	TRBV5-4	ASSFRTGVNEQF